Below are 22 T cell receptor beta chains sequenced from a single sample in a study of blood T cell repertoires in COVID-19. The data were produced by immunoSEQ multiplex PCR, yet TCRdb's version contains in-frame clones alone and is incomplete. The sample has roughly 250,000 clones, about 80% seen once; the top ten hold about a sixth. Material: peripheral blood. These receptor sequences come from a person aged 70 to 85 with COVID-19, enrolled during active disease.

The rearrangement links TRBV6-2 or TRBV6-3 to TRBJ1-2; possible D gene TRBD1, 6 bases. Germline CDR1 and CDR2: MNHEY and SVGEGT. CDR3 length: 12 amino acids. Trimming pared 5 bases from V and 4 bases from J, leaving 8 bases between. CDR3 loop: CASSGQIYGYTF. Written as DNA, the CDR3 is TGTGCCAGCAGTGGACAGATCTATGGCTACACCTTC.

This sequence joins TRBV28 and TRBJ1-3; D call uncertain. With 3 bases removed from V and 1 base from J, the gap between germline ends came to 10 bases. Germline V gene sequence: CDR1 MDHEN, CDR2 SYDVKM. The CDR3 loop spans 15 amino acids. DNA for the CDR3: TGTGCCAGCAGTTTTGAGAGTGCTTCTGGAAACACCATATATTTT. Protein: CASSFESASGNTIYF.

V is TRBV18 and J is TRBJ2-5; D gene uncertain. Germline-derived CDR1 and CDR2 are KGHSH and LQKENI. CDR3 length: 14 amino acids. Deletions cut 1 base from V and 3 bases from J, with 9 bases between. In DNA, the CDR3 is TGTGCCAGCTCACCACAATCGGTAAAAGAGACCCAGTACTTC. It is translated as CASSPQSVKETQYF.

This sequence joins TRBV7-2 and TRBJ2-2, with TRBD2 matching 8 bases. CDR3 length: 15 residues. CDR1 SGHTA and CDR2 FQGNSA come from the germline V gene. The ends lost 2 bases at V and 7 bases at J; junction bases unmatched: 6. DNA for the CDR3: TGTGCCAGCAGCTTACAGCGGGGGAATATCGGGGAGCTGTTTTTT. Its translation is CASSLQRGNIGELFF.

CDR3 DNA: TGCGCCAGCAGCTTGGACCTCAGGGACAGCACTAATGAAAAACTGTTTTTT. This translates into CASSLDLRDSTNEKLFF. The genes are TRBV5-1 and TRBJ1-4; 7 bases agree with TRBD1. Germline V gene data show CDR1 as SGHRS and CDR2 as YFSETQ. This CDR3 is built from 17 residues. Trimming took 0 bases from V and 2 from J; bases not matched to a gene: 7.

The gene calls are TRBV12-3 or TRBV12-4 and TRBJ2-7, with D perhaps TRBD2 (5 bases). The CDR3 consists of 13 residues. Trimming stripped 6 bases from V and 2 bases from J, with 11 bases between. For the CDR3, the DNA is TGTGCCAGCAGCCGCGGGCATGCCTACGAGCAGTACTTC. This gives the protein CASSRGHAYEQYF.

The V and J genes are TRBV3-1 (or the pseudogene TRBV3-2) and TRBJ2-3, with D maybe TRBD2 (7 bases). Germline CDR1 and CDR2: LGHDT and YNNKEL (reference sequence). The CDR3 consists of 17 residues. V was cut by 4 bases and J by 1 base, with 18 bases left in between. CDR3 in DNA: TGTGCCAGCAGCCCCGAGACGGGGGGCGTTGGCACAGATACGCAGTATTTT. Its translation is CASSPETGGVGTDTQYF.

This chain connects TRBV28 to TRBJ1-2, with a possible D match to TRBD1 (5 bases). Germline CDR1 and CDR2: MDHEN and SYDVKM. Trimming removed 7 bases at V and 1 base at J, with 13 bases between. The CDR3 runs to 14 residues. CDR3 in DNA: TGTGCCAGCACTCGGGGGGTTAGTAACTATGGCTACACCTTC. Protein: CASTRGVSNYGYTF.

The chain uses TRBV7-2 and TRBJ2-3, with 7 bases matching TRBD2. This CDR3 spans 16 amino acids. Germline V gene lookup returns CDR1 SGHTA and CDR2 FQGNSA. V was clipped by 6 bases and J by 1 base; unmatched bases: 10. The CDR3 protein is CASRGVAGERTDTQYF. The CDR3, as DNA: TGTGCCAGCAGGGGCGTGGCGGGAGAGCGCACAGATACGCAGTATTTT.

The chain employs TRBV7-9 and TRBJ2-7, with D hard to call. Looked up from germline, CDR1 is SEHNR and CDR2 is FQNEAQ (reference sequence). This CDR3 is 12 amino acids long. Trimming left V 2 bases short and J 2 bases short, with 4 bases between. This CDR3 is CASSLQTYEQYF. The DNA of the CDR3 is TGTGCCAGCAGCTTACAGACCTACGAGCAGTACTTC.

The V call is TRBV7-2, the J call TRBJ2-5; 7 nucleotides agree with TRBD1. With V trimmed by 1 base and J by 4 bases, 3 bases remained unmatched. Germline-derived CDR1 and CDR2 are SGHTA and FQGNSA. CDR3 length equals 14 residues. The CDR3 bases are TGTGCCAGCAGCTTAGACAGGGGTAGAGAGACCCAGTACTTC. Translating it yields CASSLDRGRETQYF.

The chain joins TRBV24-1 to TRBJ2-1; 12 nucleotides match TRBD2. The length of the CDR3 is 16 residues. J was trimmed by 8 bases and V by 3 bases; bases with no gene match: 7. The germline CDR1 and CDR2 sequences are KGHDR and SFDVKD. The CDR3 sequence is CATSDHPSGGAYEQFF. The DNA of the CDR3 is TGTGCCACCAGTGATCACCCTAGCGGGGGGGCCTATGAGCAGTTCTTC.

Ten or more counts support this clone. The chain employs TRBV14 and TRBJ2-2, with D possibly being TRBD2 (6 bases). Per the germline V gene, CDR1 is SGHDN and CDR2 is FVKESK. V was shortened by 1 base and J by 5 bases, with 14 bases between the two germline ends. There are 16 residues in the CDR3. The CDR3 reads CASSQVEGRRTGELFF. The CDR3, as DNA: TGTGCCAGCAGCCAAGTTGAGGGGAGGAGGACCGGGGAGCTGTTTTTT.

This clone was counted a single time. V usage is TRBV28 and J usage is TRBJ2-5, with 10 bases lining up with TRBD2. The trim removed 6 bases at V and 4 bases at J, leaving 11 bases unmatched. This CDR3 spans 16 amino acids. CDR1 and CDR2 (germline): MDHEN, SYDVKM. The CDR3 sequence: CASRSTSGVWVETQYF. Here the CDR3 DNA reads TGTGCCAGCAGATCAACTAGCGGGGTTTGGGTAGAGACCCAGTACTTC.

The chain joins TRBV6-1 to TRBJ2-2; TRBD1 aligns across 7 bases. CDR3 length equals 17 residues. Looked up from germline, CDR1 is MNHNS and CDR2 is SASEGT. V lost 4 bases and J lost 6; bases outside the gene matches: 14. CDR3 DNA sequence: TGTGCCAGCAGTGGACCCGGACAGGTCCCGACCCCCGGGGAGCTGTTTTTT. Amino acid sequence: CASSGPGQVPTPGELFF.

The chain links TRBV5-1 to TRBJ1-4, with 7 nucleotides matching TRBD1. CDR3 length: 15 residues. The germline gives CDR1 SGHRS, CDR2 YFSETQ. Unmatched junction bases numbered 8, after V lost 4 bases and J lost 5 bases. The CDR3 DNA follows: TGCGCCAGCAGCAGAGGGGACAGAAAGAATGAAAAACTGTTTTTT. Translation: CASSRGDRKNEKLFF. The whole variable domain, filled in from reference TRBV5-1 and TRBJ1-4, reads KAGVTQTPRYLIKTRGQQVTLSCSPISGHRSVSWYQQTPGQGLQFLFEYFSETQRNKGNFPGRFSGRQFSNSRSEMNVSTLELGDSALYLCASSRGDRKNEKLFFGSGTQLSVL.

CDR3 region: CRLHSKNTGELFF. DNA for the CDR3: TGTCGGTTGCACTCCAAGAACACCGGGGAGCTGTTTTTT. The chain combines TRBV7-3 with TRBJ2-2; D unclear. The CDR3 runs 13 residues. Germline loops: CDR1 SGHTA, CDR2 FQGTGA.

The V gene is TRBV9, the J gene TRBJ2-1; 8 bases line up with TRBD2. V was pared by 7 bases and J by 6 bases, with 12 bases of the junction left unmatched. The CDR3 is 15 amino acids. Per the germline V gene, CDR1 is SGDLS and CDR2 is YYNGEE. Here the CDR3 DNA reads TGTGCCAGCGGGGGCGGGACTAGGTTCATCAATGAGCAGTTCTTC. Translated: CASGGGTRFINEQFF.

V is TRBV4-3 and J is TRBJ1-1; D is perhaps TRBD1 (5 bases). The germline CDR1 and CDR2 sequences are LGHNA and YSLEER. The CDR3 is 15 amino acids. V lost 3 bases, J lost 4 bases, and 15 bases lay in between. The DNA of the CDR3 is TGCGCCAGCAGCCAGGCGGGGCGAGGGAGCACTGAAGCTTTCTTT. Its protein product is CASSQAGRGSTEAFF.

This clone was observed a few times. The chain has TRBV27 and TRBJ1-3, with 8 positions matching TRBD1. From germline, CDR1 is MNHEY and CDR2 SMNVEV (reference sequence). The CDR3 length is 15 residues. After removal of 6 bases from V and 2 bases from J, the junction contained 6 bases not matched to a gene. CDR3 DNA sequence: TGTGCCAGCAGGGGCCTGACAGGGGCTGGAAACACCATATATTTT. Translating gives CASRGLTGAGNTIYF.

V and J are TRBV28 and TRBJ2-2; D ambiguous. The CDR3 has 16 amino acids. Germline values: CDR1 MDHEN, CDR2 SYDVKM. Trimming took 4 bases from V and 0 from J, leaving 12 bases between them. The CDR3 reads CASSYTAGANTGELFF. The CDR3 DNA sequence: TGTGCCAGCAGTTACACCGCCGGAGCGAACACCGGGGAGCTGTTTTTT.

This clone was observed a single time. J is TRBJ2-7 and V is TRBV20-1, with 10 bases matching TRBD2. Per germline, CDR1 DFQATT and CDR2 SNEGSKA (reference sequence). The CDR3 covers 19 residues. The ends lost 3 bases at V and 5 bases at J; junction bases unmatched: 22. The CDR3 DNA reads TGCAGTGCTAGTGACCAAGATAGGCTAGCGGGAGTGGGTGGGAACGAGCAGTACTTC. This gives the protein CSASDQDRLAGVGGNEQYF.